This TCR beta chain was identified during a study of early T cells in non-severe SARS-CoV-2 infection. TCRdb re-analysed the 5' RACE reads in MiXCR, keeping a single row per CDR3 protein. The repertoire has 75,000 to 90,000 distinct CDR3 sequences, 10% of them found once; the top ten carry roughly 8%. The V and J ends lost 2 bases and 6 bases, in that order; junction bases with no gene match: 10. The CDR3 runs 16 residues. CDR1 and CDR2 from the germline V gene are DFQATT and SNEGSKA (reference sequence). Overall study findings and caveats: Missing private and CD4 specificities, VDJdb matching favored anti-spike CD8 responses.

Regarding this clonotype: Its matching antigen is unknown.

The receptor's source is an adult who was a healthcare worker with PCR-confirmed SARS-CoV-2 infection or an uninfected control (not recorded which). This sample comprised whole blood, obtained at baseline. The chain is built from TRBV20-1 and TRBJ2-1, with 10 nucleotides matching TRBD2. CDR3 sequence reads: CSARLSGTSARNEQFF. In DNA form, the CDR3 reads TGCAGTGCTAGATTATCCGGGACTAGCGCCCGCAATGAGCAGTTCTTC.